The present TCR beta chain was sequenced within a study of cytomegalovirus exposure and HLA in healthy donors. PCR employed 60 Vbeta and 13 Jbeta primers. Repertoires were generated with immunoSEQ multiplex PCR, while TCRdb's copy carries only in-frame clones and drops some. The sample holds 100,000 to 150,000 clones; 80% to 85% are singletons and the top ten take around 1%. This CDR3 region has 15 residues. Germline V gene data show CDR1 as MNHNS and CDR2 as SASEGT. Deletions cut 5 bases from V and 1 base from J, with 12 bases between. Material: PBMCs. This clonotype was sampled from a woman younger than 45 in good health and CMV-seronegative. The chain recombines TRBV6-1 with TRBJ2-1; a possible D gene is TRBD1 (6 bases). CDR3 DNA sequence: TGTGCCAGCAGTAGTCGTGGACAGTCCTACAATGAGCAGTTCTTC. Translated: CASSSRGQSYNEQFF.